The clone carrying this T cell receptor beta chain was seen just once. Antigen unknown. Profiled with immunoSEQ multiplex PCR; TCRdb holds only in-frame clones, not every one. The table shows fewer than 500,000 clones, with 90% occurring only once. The sample is drawn from a study of Ad26.COV2.S vaccination and SARS-CoV-2 variants. As for the study in general: It was the COV1001 Ad26.COV2.S trial arm that included the donor. Study conclusions and caveats: Those who received vaccine or placebo ended up with similar non-spike TCR breadth.

The germline V gene encodes CDR1 SGHRS and CDR2 YFSETQ. Between the trimmed V and J ends, which lost 3 bases and 7 bases, there was a span of 14 bases. This CDR3 spans 14 amino acids. Treatment in this sample: some 20 received Ad26.COV2.S at low or high dose, single or two shots; 5 received placebo; per-sample allocation not given. Day 63 following the first vaccine or placebo injection was when the samples were taken. This chain uses TRBV5-1 with TRBJ2-4, with D perhaps TRBD2 (5 bases). This TCR came from a person between 18 and 59 years old who received the Ad26.COV2.S COVID-19 vaccine or a placebo. Sequenced material: peripheral blood, taken in a trial of Ad26.COV2.S vaccine versus placebo. DNA for the CDR3: TGCGCCAGCAGCTCTGGGGTCCCGGGGAACATTCAGTACTTC. It translates to CASSSGVPGNIQYF.